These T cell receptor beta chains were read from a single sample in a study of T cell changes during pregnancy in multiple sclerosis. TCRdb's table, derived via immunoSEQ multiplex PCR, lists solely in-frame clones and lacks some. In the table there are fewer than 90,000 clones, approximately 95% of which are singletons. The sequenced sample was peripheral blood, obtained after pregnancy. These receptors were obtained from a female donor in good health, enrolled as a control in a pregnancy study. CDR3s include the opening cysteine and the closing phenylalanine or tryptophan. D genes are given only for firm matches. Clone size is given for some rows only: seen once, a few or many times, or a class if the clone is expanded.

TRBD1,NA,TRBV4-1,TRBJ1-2,TGCGCCAGCACCCTATCTGGGACAGCCGTCGGCTACACCTTC,CASTLSGTAVGYTF
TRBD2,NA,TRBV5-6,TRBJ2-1,TGTGCCAGCAGCCTAGAAAGCGGGAGGGCCTACAATGAGCAGTTCTTC,CASSLESGRAYNEQFF
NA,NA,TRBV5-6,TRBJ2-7,TGTGCCAGCAGCTTCGGGAGCTCCTACGAGCAGTACTTC,CASSFGSSYEQYF
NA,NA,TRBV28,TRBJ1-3,TGTGCCAGCATACGGGCGGGAAATGGAAACACCATATATTTT,CASIRAGNGNTIYF
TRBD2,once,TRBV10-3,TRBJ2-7,TGTGCCATCAGAACCGGGACTACAACCTACGAGCAGTACTTC,CAIRTGTTTYEQYF
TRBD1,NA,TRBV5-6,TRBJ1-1,TGTGCCAGCAGCTTGGTTAGACAGGGGGAGGCTGAAGCTTTCTTT,CASSLVRQGEAEAFF
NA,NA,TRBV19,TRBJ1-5,TGTGCCAGTACCGATTGGGCACAGGACAATCAGCCCCAGCATTTT,CASTDWAQDNQPQHF
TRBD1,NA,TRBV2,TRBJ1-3,TGTGCCAGCAGTGCCGTACAGGGGGGAAACACCATATATTTT,CASSAVQGGNTIYF
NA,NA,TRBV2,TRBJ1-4,TGTGCCAGCAGTCACTATGGCAGTTCTAATGAAAAACTGTTTTTT,CASSHYGSSNEKLFF
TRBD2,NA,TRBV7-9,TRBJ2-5,TGTGCCAGCAGCCCGGGAGGTAGCGGGAGTGGGGAGACCCAGTACTTC,CASSPGGSGSGETQYF